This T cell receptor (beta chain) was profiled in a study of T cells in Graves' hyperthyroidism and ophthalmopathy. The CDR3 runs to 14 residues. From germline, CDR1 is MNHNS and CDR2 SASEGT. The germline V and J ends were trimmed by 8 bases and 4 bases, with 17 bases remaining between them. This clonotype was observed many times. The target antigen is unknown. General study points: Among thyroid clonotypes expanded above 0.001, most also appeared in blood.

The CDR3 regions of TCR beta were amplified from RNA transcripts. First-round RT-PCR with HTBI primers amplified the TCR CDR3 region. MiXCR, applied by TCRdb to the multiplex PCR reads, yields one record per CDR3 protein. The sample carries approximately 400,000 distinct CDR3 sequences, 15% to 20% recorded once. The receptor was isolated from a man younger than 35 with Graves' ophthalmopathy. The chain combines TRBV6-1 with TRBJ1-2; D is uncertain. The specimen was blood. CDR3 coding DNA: TGTGCCAGCCGTCGGATTGAAGAGCCCTATGGCTACACCTTC. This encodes CASRRIEEPYGYTF.